The 21 T cell receptor beta chains listed next were all sequenced from one sample in a study of beta chain features in type 1 diabetes (dated by TCRdb to 2017 to 2018). Broader findings and caveats from the paper: A moderate but significant shortening of TCRB CDR3 length was observed in type 1 diabetes patients in all four CD4+ subsets.

These receptors' antigens are unknown. The protocol used for the library was the immunoSEQ multiplex PCR assay. The High Capacity cDNA Reverse Transcription Kit was used to reverse transcribe all of the isolated RNA, meaning that expressed TCRB transcripts were what got sequenced. Not all clones reach the TCRdb copy of this immuneACCESS table, which keeps in-frame sequences only. Checked studies attribute under half of the gap to unresolved V genes and leave the rest unexplained. Recorded for this sample are over 600,000 clones; around 11% of them occurred a single time. The top ten clones comprise roughly 0.11% of the sample. What was sequenced was naive CD4+ T cells from blood. In light of the paper, this sample's cell subset or site label describes: true naive CD4+ T cells. Every receptor here comes from a man aged 25 to 45 with type 1 diabetes.

This clone has just a few counts. Other DNA sequences from this sample encode an identical CDR3 as well. This chain uses TRBV18 with TRBJ2-7, with D unresolved. Germline V gene sequence: CDR1 KGHSH, CDR2 LQKENI. The CDR3 is made up of 13 amino acids. The V gene lost 2 bases and the J gene lost 4 bases, with 9 bases spanning the gap. CDR3 amino acids: CASSPGEGYEQYF. CDR3 nucleotide sequence: TGTGCCAGCTCACCAGGGGAAGGATACGAGCAGTACTTC.

The chain couples TRBV5-1 to TRBJ2-6; D call uncertain. The CDR3 has 15 residues. CDR1 is SGHRS, CDR2 YFSETQ, per germline. Trimming removed 0 bases from V and 0 bases from J, with 4 bases in between. CDR3: CASSLEVSGANVLTF. The CDR3 coding sequence is TGCGCCAGCAGCTTGGAAGTCTCTGGGGCCAACGTCCTGACTTTC.

This clone came up a few times. This chain's CDR3 is CASSKPQDTEAFF. DNA of the CDR3: TGTGCCAGCAGCAAACCCCAGGACACTGAAGCTTTCTTT. The chain employs TRBV4-2 and TRBJ1-1; D gene unclear. V lost 5 bases to trimming and J lost 3 bases, with 10 bases between them. Germline V CDR1 and CDR2: LGHNA, YNFKEQ. The CDR3 is made up of 13 amino acids.

This clone turned up a few times. The same CDR3 arises from other DNA sequences in this sample as well. The V gene is TRBV7-9, the J gene TRBJ1-5; D gene unclear. CDR3 size: 12 residues. Trimming removed 1 base from V and 5 bases from J, with 3 bases in between. CDR1 is SEHNR, CDR2 FQNEAQ, per germline (reference sequence). The CDR3 protein is CASSLEDQPQHF. CDR3 nucleotide sequence: TGTGCCAGCAGCTTAGAAGATCAGCCCCAGCATTTT.

Details on this clone: Without the conserved terminal phenylalanine or tryptophan, this CDR3 likely stems from a read error. This chain uses TRBV10-3 with TRBJ2-7; TRBD1 matches at 8 bases. CDR1 ENHRY and CDR2 SYGVKD come from the germline V gene. V was clipped by 2 bases and J by 3 bases; unmatched bases: 6. The CDR3 has 15 amino acids. The CDR3 region is CAISEGEQGDYEQYL. The CDR3 DNA reads as TGTGCCATCAGTGAGGGGGAACAGGGGGACTACGAGCAGTACCTC.

This clone was seen a handful of times. This sequence joins TRBV30 and TRBJ2-6; D is uncertain. Deletions cut 3 bases from V and 4 bases from J, with 10 bases between. Germline loops: CDR1 GTSNPN, CDR2 SVGIG (reference sequence). The CDR3 contains 14 residues. Here the CDR3 DNA reads TGTGCCTGGAGGGTGGCCGGCGGGGCCAACGTCCTGACTTTC. Amino acid sequence: CAWRVAGGANVLTF.

This clone occurred a few times. The chain has TRBV6-5 and TRBJ1-2; 11 nucleotides agree with TRBD1. The CDR3 consists of 15 residues. Germline V lookup: CDR1 MNHEY, CDR2 SVGAGI. V gave up 6 bases and J gave up 6 bases; unmatched junction bases: 9. Here the CDR3 reads CASRRTGGATDGYTF. In DNA, the CDR3 is TGTGCCAGCAGACGGACAGGGGGCGCGACCGATGGCTACACCTTC.

This clone was detected a few times. CDR3 sequence (DNA): TGTGCCAGCAGCTTAGTTAACTCTGGAAACACCATATATTTT. Translated: CASSLVNSGNTIYF. V is TRBV11-2 and J is TRBJ1-3; D unclear. The CDR3 loop spans 14 amino acids. Germline lookup yields CDR1 SGHAT and CDR2 FQNNGV. V was pared by 1 base and J by 0 bases, with 4 bases between.

The chain carries TRBV6-5 and TRBJ1-6, with unresolved D. The CDR3 is 15 residues long. V lost 4 bases, J lost 7 bases, and 14 bases lay in between. From germline, CDR1 is MNHEY and CDR2 SVGAGI. The CDR3 DNA reads as TGTGCCAGCAGTTCATCCGGGATAAGGAATTCACCCCTCCACTTT. Translated, it gives CASSSSGIRNSPLHF.

This clone was seen only a few times. Different DNA sequences within this sample yield the same CDR3. This sequence joins TRBV7-9 and TRBJ2-7; D may match TRBD1 or TRBD2 (5 bases each). The CDR3 runs 13 residues. Germline V gene data show CDR1 as SEHNR and CDR2 as FQNEAQ (reference sequence). Between the trimmed V and J ends, which lost 6 bases and 1 base, there was a span of 10 bases. The CDR3 bases are TGTGCCAGCAGGGGGACGGGGTCCTACGAGCAGTACTTC. It specifies CASRGTGSYEQYF.

A note on this clone: At one end, the junction sequence differs from germline, possibly due to a read error. The rearrangement joins TRBV12-5 to TRBJ2-5; possibly TRBD1 or TRBD2 for D (6 bases each). Germline CDR1 reads LGHNT; CDR2 reads FRNRAP. This CDR3 is 18 amino acids long. CDR3 coding DNA: TGTGCTAGTGGATTGGTACGGGAGTTTGGAGGGGGCCAAGAGACCCAGTACTTC. Translation gives CASGLVREFGGGQETQYF. Variable domain in full (rest from reference TRBV12-5 and TRBJ2-5): DARVTQTPRHKVTEMGQEVTMRCQPILGHNTVFWYRQTMMQGLELLAYFRNRAPLDDSGMPKDRFSAEMPDATLATLKIQPSEPRDSAVYFCASGLVREFGGGQETQYFGPGTRLLVL.

This clone has a handful of counts. This CDR3 is also generated by other DNA sequences in the sample. This sequence joins TRBV18 and TRBJ2-7; 11 positions match TRBD1. Trimming cost V 3 bases and J 5 bases; bases outside gene matches: 3. Germline loops: CDR1 KGHSH, CDR2 LQKENI. The CDR3 totals 14 residues. The DNA of the CDR3 is TGTGCCAGCTCACCGGGACAGGGGGGCAACGAGCAGTACTTC. It is translated as CASSPGQGGNEQYF. Supplemented by reference TRBV18 and TRBJ2-7, the full variable domain reads NAGVMQNPRHLVRRRGQEARLRCSPMKGHSHVYWYRQLPEEGLKFMVYLQKENIIDESGMPKERFSAEFPKEGPSILRIQQVVRGDSAAYFCASSPGQGGNEQYFGPGTRLTVT.

This clone was seen only a few times. The rearrangement links TRBV4-2 to TRBJ2-7, with D perhaps matching TRBD1 (5 bases). Trimming took off 1 base at V and 0 bases at J, with 7 bases between the two ends. The CDR3 contains 14 residues. Germline V gene lookup returns CDR1 LGHNA and CDR2 YNFKEQ. CDR3 region: CASSQGGASYEQYF. CDR3 nucleotides: TGTGCCAGCAGCCAAGGGGGCGCCTCCTACGAGCAGTACTTC.

This rearrangement joins TRBV6-1 to TRBJ1-2; the D is unclear. V dropped 2 bases and J dropped 4 bases, with 11 bases sitting between them. The V gene's germline CDR1 is MNHNS and CDR2 SASEGT. The CDR3 contains 14 residues. This CDR3 reads CASSEIESVYGYTF. The DNA of the CDR3 is TGTGCCAGCAGTGAAATCGAATCTGTCTATGGCTACACCTTC.

This clone was observed a few times. The chain recombines TRBV10-3 with TRBJ1-1; the D gene is possibly TRBD1 (6 bases). The germline V gene encodes CDR1 ENHRY and CDR2 SYGVKD. V lost 6 bases and J 9 bases, leaving 17 bases between the germline ends. The CDR3 covers 13 residues. The CDR3 DNA reads as TGTGCCATCAGCGATTCCGGGACACCTAAAGCTTTCTTT. This codes for CAISDSGTPKAFF.

This clone was detected a few times. For the CDR3, the DNA is TGCGCCAGCAGCCACCCCGCAGGGGGCCGATACGAGCAGTACTTC. It is translated as CASSHPAGGRYEQYF. The chain joins TRBV4-1 to TRBJ2-7; 8 bases are shared with TRBD1. V lost 3 bases to trimming and J lost 4 bases; unmatched junction nucleotides: 8. This CDR3 region has 15 residues. Looked up from germline, CDR1 is MGHRA and CDR2 is YSYEKL.

This clone has just a few counts. The rearrangement uses TRBV25-1 and TRBJ2-4, with D tentatively TRBD1 (5 bases). In germline, CDR1 is MGHDK, CDR2 SYGVNS. Deletions cut 3 bases from V and 8 bases from J, with 11 bases between. The CDR3 has 13 amino acids. In DNA, the CDR3 is TGTGCCAGCAGTGACAGGGATCTGGACATTCAGTACTTC. This sequence encodes CASSDRDLDIQYF.

The chain employs TRBV28 and TRBJ2-1; TRBD1 matches at 8 bases. There are 15 residues in the CDR3. The ends lost 3 bases at V and 8 bases at J; junction bases unmatched: 9. Germline assignment: CDR1 MDHEN and CDR2 SYDVKM. The CDR3 sequence: CASSFSGQEGYEQFF. The DNA of the CDR3 is TGTGCCAGCAGTTTCTCGGGACAGGAGGGGTATGAGCAGTTCTTC. The full variable domain, its missing parts supplied by reference TRBV28 and TRBJ2-1, is DVKVTQSSRYLVKRTGEKVFLECVQDMDHENMFWYRQDPGLGLRLIYFSYDVKMKEKGDIPEGYSVSREKKERFSLILESASTNQTSMYLCASSFSGQEGYEQFFGPGTRLTVL.

This clone has a handful of counts. The chain combines TRBV7-2 with TRBJ2-7; D remains unclear. The V end lost 1 base, the J end lost 0 bases, and 10 bases lay between the germline ends. CDR1 SGHTA and CDR2 FQGNSA come from the germline V gene. The CDR3 covers 15 residues. This chain's CDR3 is CASSLDPGYSYEQYF. For the CDR3, the DNA is TGTGCCAGCAGCTTAGATCCAGGATACTCCTACGAGCAGTACTTC.

V usage is TRBV7-2 and J usage is TRBJ1-1; 8 bases agree with TRBD1. Germline trimming cut 4 bases from V and 0 bases from J; bases unmatched to any gene: 4. This CDR3 has 15 amino acids. Germline values: CDR1 SGHTA, CDR2 FQGNSA. The CDR3 DNA is TGTGCCAGCAGCTCCCAGGGACAGGTGAACACTGAAGCTTTCTTT. This encodes CASSSQGQVNTEAFF.

This chain links TRBV7-9 with TRBJ2-7; 9 positions match TRBD1. V lost 11 bases to trimming and J lost 5 bases; unmatched junction nucleotides: 10. This CDR3 has 13 amino acids. Germline lookup yields CDR1 SEHNR and CDR2 FQNEAQ (reference sequence). Written as DNA, the CDR3 is TGTGCCGTCGACAGGGGGACTTTCCACGAGCAGTACTTC. This gives the protein CAVDRGTFHEQYF.